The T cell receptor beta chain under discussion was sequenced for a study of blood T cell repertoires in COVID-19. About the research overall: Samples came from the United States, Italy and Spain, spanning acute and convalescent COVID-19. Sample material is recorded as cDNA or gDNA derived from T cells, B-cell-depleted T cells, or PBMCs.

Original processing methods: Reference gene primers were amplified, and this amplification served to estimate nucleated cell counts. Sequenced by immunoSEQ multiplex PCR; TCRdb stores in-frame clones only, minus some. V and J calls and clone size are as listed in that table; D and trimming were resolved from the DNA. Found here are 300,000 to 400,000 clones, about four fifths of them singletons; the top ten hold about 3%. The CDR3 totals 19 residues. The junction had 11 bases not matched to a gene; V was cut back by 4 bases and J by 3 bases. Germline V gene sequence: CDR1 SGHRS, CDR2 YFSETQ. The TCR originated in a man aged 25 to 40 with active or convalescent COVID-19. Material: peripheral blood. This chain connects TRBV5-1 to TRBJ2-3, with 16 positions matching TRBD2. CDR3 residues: CASSQGLAGGRQRTDTQYF. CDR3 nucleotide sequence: TGCGCCAGCAGCCAGGGACTAGCGGGGGGGCGGCAACGAACAGATACGCAGTATTTT.